These 14 T cell receptor beta chains originate from one sample sequenced in a study of T cell changes during pregnancy in multiple sclerosis (dated by TCRdb to about 2019). Libraries came from the immunoSEQ multiplex PCR assay. TCRdb took this table from immuneACCESS and kept in-frame rearrangements with V and J called. Such tables lack part of the clones; where checked against another copy, unresolved V genes explain under half of the gap, and the rest is unexplained. Recorded for this sample are about 40,000 clones; roughly nine tenths of them occurred a single time. The ten largest account for over 6.5% of the sample. The sample was CD8+ T cells from peripheral blood mononuclear cells, taken before pregnancy. The receptors here all came from a female donor with multiple sclerosis, enrolled in a pregnancy study.

CDR3 in amino acids: CASGTHETQYF. CDR3 sequence (DNA): TGTGCCAGCGGGACACACGAGACCCAGTACTTC. The rearrangement links TRBV6-6 to TRBJ2-5, with D possibly matching TRBD1 (6 bases). From germline, CDR1 is MNHNY and CDR2 SVGAGI (reference sequence). The CDR3 contains 11 residues. Trimming pared 8 bases from V and 5 bases from J, leaving 9 bases between.

The chain has TRBV28 and TRBJ2-3, with D uncertain. V was clipped by 4 bases and J by 6 bases, with 5 bases between them. The germline V gene encodes CDR1 MDHEN and CDR2 SYDVKM. The CDR3 runs 11 residues. The CDR3 region is CASSSVDTQYF. DNA for the CDR3: TGTGCCAGCAGTTCGGTGGATACGCAGTATTTT.

J is TRBJ1-2 and V is TRBV27; 8 positions match TRBD1. V dropped 5 bases and J dropped 3; count of bases not matched to a gene: 2. This CDR3 region has 13 residues. Per the germline V gene, CDR1 is MNHEY and CDR2 is SMNVEV (reference sequence). In nucleotides, the CDR3 is TGTGCCAGCAGTGGACAGGGAGACTATGGCTACACCTTC. This gives the protein CASSGQGDYGYTF.

This chain uses TRBV11-3 with TRBJ2-6; a possible D gene is TRBD2 (6 bases). CDR1 is SGHNT, CDR2 YENEEA, per germline. This CDR3 has 15 amino acids. V lost 5 bases and J lost 0, with 8 bases in between. CDR3 nucleotides: TGTGCCAGCAGCCCCGGGGGCTCTGGGGCCAACGTCCTGACTTTC. Its protein product is CASSPGGSGANVLTF.

The chain carries TRBV7-9 and TRBJ1-4; 7 bases fit TRBD1. The germline V gene has CDR1 SEHNR and CDR2 FQNEAQ (reference sequence). The trim removed 3 bases at V and 8 bases at J, leaving 21 bases unmatched. The length of the CDR3 is 19 residues. The CDR3 DNA reads TGTGCCAGCAGCTTCCCCGGGCAGGGGACAGAGTATCCGCAGGAAAAACTGTTTTTT. Protein sequence: CASSFPGQGTEYPQEKLFF. The variable domain in full, completed from reference TRBV7-9 and TRBJ1-4, reads DTGVSQNPRHKITKRGQNVTFRCDPISEHNRLYWYRQTLGQGPEFLTYFQNEAQLEKSRLLSDRFSAERPKGSFSTLEIQRTEQGDSAMYLCASSFPGQGTEYPQEKLFFGSGTQLSVL.

The rearrangement uses TRBV6-5 and TRBJ2-7; weak D call: TRBD2 (5 bases). Trimming stripped 10 bases from V and 7 bases from J, with 17 bases between. The CDR3 loop spans 12 amino acids. The germline CDR1 and CDR2 sequences are MNHEY and SVGAGI. The CDR3 protein is CAIGLPTAEQYF. The CDR3 DNA sequence: TGTGCCATCGGACTCCCGACGGCGGAGCAGTACTTC.

This chain connects TRBV27 to TRBJ2-2, with 13 bases lining up with TRBD2. V lost 3 bases and J lost 7; bases outside the gene matches: 8. This CDR3 has 17 residues. The germline V gene encodes CDR1 MNHEY and CDR2 SMNVEV (reference sequence). The CDR3 coding sequence is TGTGCCAGCAGTTTTGGACTAGCGGGAGATTCGGGCGGGGAGCTGTTTTTT. Translation gives CASSFGLAGDSGGELFF.

The CDR3 nucleotides are TGTGCCAGCAGCGCCCGGGACAGGGGTATCACTGAAGCTTTCTTT. Translation: CASSARDRGITEAFF. The chain carries TRBV7-9 and TRBJ1-1; TRBD1 matches at 10 bases. CDR1 SEHNR and CDR2 FQNEAQ come from the germline V gene (reference sequence). The CDR3 covers 15 residues. Trimming cost V 5 bases and J 4 bases; bases outside gene matches: 7.

The gene calls are TRBV7-9 and TRBJ2-1, with TRBD2 matching 8 bases. The CDR3 has 16 residues. CDR1 is SEHNR, CDR2 FQNEAQ, per germline (reference sequence). Unmatched junction bases numbered 8, after V lost 5 bases and J lost 2 bases. The CDR3 DNA follows: TGTGCCAGCAGCGTATTAACGGGAGGGGCCTACAATGAGCAGTTCTTC. Translated: CASSVLTGGAYNEQFF.

The CDR3: CASSLMAHNEQFF. CDR3 bases: TGTGCCAGCAGCTTAATGGCCCACAATGAGCAGTTCTTC. The V and J genes are TRBV7-3 and TRBJ2-1; D not certain. Germline V gives CDR1 SGHTA, CDR2 FQGTGA. Trimming shortened V by 1 base and J by 5 bases, and 6 bases separated the two germline ends. CDR3 length equals 13 residues.

As DNA, the CDR3 is TGTGCCAGCAGTGACACAGGGGTTGGTGAAAAACTGTTTTTT. Protein product: CASSDTGVGEKLFF. The chain has TRBV6-6 and TRBJ1-4; TRBD1 matches at 7 bases. The trim removed 5 bases at V and 7 bases at J, leaving 7 bases unmatched. The CDR3 is made up of 14 amino acids. Germline V gene data show CDR1 as MNHNY and CDR2 as SVGAGI (reference sequence).

The chain uses TRBV18 and TRBJ2-5; a possible D gene is TRBD1 (6 bases). The ends were cut back, 0 bases at V and 3 bases at J, with 8 bases in the middle. Germline lookup yields CDR1 KGHSH and CDR2 LQKENI. The CDR3 has 14 amino acids. The CDR3 DNA follows: TGTGCCAGCTCACCACCGACAGGAGAAGAGACCCAGTACTTC. Protein product: CASSPPTGEETQYF. Combining the CDR3 with reference TRBV18 and TRBJ2-5 gives the whole variable domain NAGVMQNPRHLVRRRGQEARLRCSPMKGHSHVYWYRQLPEEGLKFMVYLQKENIIDESGMPKERFSAEFPKEGPSILRIQQVVRGDSAAYFCASSPPTGEETQYFGPGTRLLVL.

The chain joins TRBV7-2 to TRBJ2-1; 8 positions match TRBD2. V trimming: 2 bases; J trimming: 7 bases; junction bases outside the gene matches: 13. The CDR3 has 17 residues. The germline gives CDR1 SGHTA, CDR2 FQGNSA. CDR3 DNA sequence: TGTGCCAGCAGCTTAAACCTAGCGGGTCCGGGAAGAAATGAGCAGTTCTTC. This encodes CASSLNLAGPGRNEQFF. Together with reference TRBV7-2 and TRBJ2-1, the CDR3 gives the full variable domain: GAGVSQSPSNKVTEKGKDVELRCDPISGHTALYWYRQSLGQGLEFLIYFQGNSAPDKSGLPSDRFSAERTGGSVSTLTIQRTQQEDSAVYLCASSLNLAGPGRNEQFFGPGTRLTVL.

J is TRBJ2-7 and V is TRBV7-9; 11 bases map to TRBD2. V lost 5 bases, J lost 7 bases, and 10 bases stayed unmatched. The CDR3 is 15 amino acids. The germline V gene has CDR1 SEHNR and CDR2 FQNEAQ (reference sequence). Here the CDR3 reads CASSSPGLAGYEQYF. The DNA of the CDR3 is TGTGCCAGCAGCAGTCCCGGACTAGCGGGTTATGAGCAGTACTTC. Variable domain in full (rest from reference TRBV7-9 and TRBJ2-7): DTGVSQNPRHKITKRGQNVTFRCDPISEHNRLYWYRQTLGQGPEFLTYFQNEAQLEKSRLLSDRFSAERPKGSFSTLEIQRTEQGDSAMYLCASSSPGLAGYEQYFGPGTRLTVT.